This is a list of T cell receptor beta chains from one sample in a study of Ad26.COV2.S vaccination and SARS-CoV-2 variants. Some clones are missing from TCRdb's copy, which holds only in-frame ones; the method was immunoSEQ multiplex PCR. Among roughly 350,000 clones, 75% to 90% were seen once, and the ten largest hold about 10%. Specimen: peripheral blood, collected in a trial of Ad26.COV2.S vaccine versus placebo. These receptors were taken from a person between 18 and 60 years old who received the Ad26.COV2.S COVID-19 vaccine or a placebo. Each CDR3 is given with its conserved first and last residue. The D gene is left open where the match is weak. Some rows have no size entry. The others give once, few or many, or a class for an expanded clone.

D,size,J,V,DNA,CDR3
-,-,TRBJ2-7,TRBV6-6,TGTGCCAGCAGTTACTACGGACAAGGGGGGTACGAGCAGTACTTC,CASSYYGQGGYEQYF
TRBD2,-,TRBJ2-7,TRBV5-4,TGTGCCAGCAGCCCCCAACTAGCGGGAGTCTACGAGCAGTACTTC,CASSPQLAGVYEQYF
-,-,TRBJ1-2,TRBV28,TGTGCCAGCCTACCAGATTCGAACTATGGCTACACCTTC,CASLPDSNYGYTF
TRBD1,-,TRBJ1-4,TRBV6-2/TRBV6-3,TGTGCCAGCAGTTACCCCGACAGGGCAACTAATGAAAAACTGTTTTTT,CASSYPDRATNEKLFF
TRBD2,once,TRBJ2-7,TRBV5-1,TGCGCCAGCAGCTTGGCCCAGGGGCGGGAGGGCCCGCAGTACTTC,CASSLAQGREGPQYF
-,-,TRBJ1-4,TRBV7-2,TGTGCCAGCAGCTTACCACCGTTAGGGGAAAAACTGTTTTTT,CASSLPPLGEKLFF
TRBD1,-,TRBJ1-1,TRBV5-1,TGCGCCAGCAGCCCGGGACAGGGAGGCACTGAAGCTTTCTTT,CASSPGQGGTEAFF
-,-,TRBJ2-1,TRBV5-1,TGCGCCAGCAGCTTTACGGAGCCCCACTCCGAGCAGTTCTTC,CASSFTEPHSEQFF
TRBD1,once,TRBJ2-6,TRBV7-2,TGTGCCAGCAGAAGGGGGCCTTCTGGGGCCAACGTCCTGACTTTC,CASRRGPSGANVLTF
-,-,TRBJ2-6,TRBV19,TGTGCCAGTAGTAGGCCTCGATTCTCTGGGGCCAACGTCCTGACTTTC,CASSRPRFSGANVLTF
-,-,TRBJ2-3,TRBV7-3,TGTGCCAGCAGCTTAACGGGTGGGGGCCCCGGTACGCAGTATTTT,CASSLTGGGPGTQYF
TRBD1,-,TRBJ1-1,TRBV7-2,TGTGCCAGCAGCCCCGGGACAGCCGTCATAACGGAAGCTTTCTTT,CASSPGTAVITEAFF
-,-,TRBJ1-2,TRBV28,TGTGCCAGCAGTTTAAATCCCCACCCCCTCTATGGCTACACCTTC,CASSLNPHPLYGYTF
-,few,TRBJ1-5,TRBV6-5,TGTGCCAGCAGTTCGTCCACAGGGCTTAGCAATCAGCCCCAGCATTTT,CASSSSTGLSNQPQHF
-,many,TRBJ2-1,TRBV27,TGTGCCAGCAGTTTTACAGCAGGTGTTCATGAGCAGTTCTTC,CASSFTAGVHEQFF
-,-,TRBJ2-7,TRBV7-2,TGTGCCAGCAGCTTACCTTCGTCTAAGTGGCCCTACGAGCAGTACTTC,CASSLPSSKWPYEQYF
-,-,TRBJ1-4,TRBV30,TGTGCCTGGAGTGTGGTTGGGGGGAATGAAAAACTGTTTTTT,CAWSVVGGNEKLFF
-,-,TRBJ1-6,TRBV7-2,TGTGCCAGCAGCTTAGGAATGTGGTCAGAGAATTCACCCCTCCACTTT,CASSLGMWSENSPLHF